This T cell receptor beta chain was documented in a study of blood T cells in healthy people across ages. Study findings and constraints: Relative to aged donors, long-lived donors carried more naive CD4+ cells and displayed higher diversity.

The donors, all healthy, were Caucasians living in Russia, aged about 6 to 90. In each sample, at least 6 million PBMCs were isolated. Alongside a J-beta primer mix, a sample-barcoded 5' primer served in a second PCR lasting about 7 to 11 cycles. The authors tagged each cDNA molecule using a template-switch adaptor with 12 random nucleotides. TCRdb reanalysed the 5' RACE reads using MiXCR and keeps one entry per CDR3 protein. The top ten hold over 7% of the sample, which has about 1,800,000 distinct CDR3 sequences, approximately 28% seen once. The table lists this clonotype with many counts. Its antigen remains unidentified. V shed 0 bases and J shed 4 bases, with 13 bases lying between them. The CDR3 contains 16 residues. Germline CDR1 and CDR2: SQVTM and ANQGSEA.

Sequences were obtained from blood. This chain joins TRBV29-1 and TRBJ2-6; no definite D call. This clonotype was obtained from a young woman in good health. Here the CDR3 reads CSVEEGPVVGANVLTF. The CDR3 DNA sequence: TGCAGCGTTGAAGAAGGCCCGGTCGTCGGGGCCAACGTCCTGACTTTC.